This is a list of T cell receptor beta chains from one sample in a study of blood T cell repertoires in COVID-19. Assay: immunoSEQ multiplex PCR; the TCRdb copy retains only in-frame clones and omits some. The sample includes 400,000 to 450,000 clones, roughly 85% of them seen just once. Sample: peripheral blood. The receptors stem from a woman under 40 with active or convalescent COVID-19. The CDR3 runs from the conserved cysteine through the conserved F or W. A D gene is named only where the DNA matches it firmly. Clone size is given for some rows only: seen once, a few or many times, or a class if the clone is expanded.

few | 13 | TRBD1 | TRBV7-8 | CASSLAGQGGAFF
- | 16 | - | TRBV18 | CASSPFGGGSGTEAFF
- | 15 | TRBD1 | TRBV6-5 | CASSYSRGTGNGYTF
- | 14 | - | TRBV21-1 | CASSTPGQGNGYTF
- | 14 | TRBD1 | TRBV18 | CASCTGQGKEKLFF
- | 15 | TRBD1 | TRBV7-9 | CASSLATGGTYGYTF
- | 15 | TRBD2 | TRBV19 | CASSIKAGGLGEQFF
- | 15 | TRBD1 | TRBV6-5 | CASCMGQSPNTEAFF
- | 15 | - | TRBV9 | CASSVGWTASYEQYF
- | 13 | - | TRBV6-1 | CASSETNNSPLHF
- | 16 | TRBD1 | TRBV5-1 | CASSFPPGQGSTMQYF
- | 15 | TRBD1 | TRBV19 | CATQSIGTGDQPQHF
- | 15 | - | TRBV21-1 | CASRPGGAPSYEQYF
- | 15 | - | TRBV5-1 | CASSLGEGGWTEAFF
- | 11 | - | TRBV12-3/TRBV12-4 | CASTRRDTQYF
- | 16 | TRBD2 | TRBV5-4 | CASSLAEGTINNEQFF
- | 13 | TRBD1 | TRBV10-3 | CAINPGQGYGYTF
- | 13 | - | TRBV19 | CASLGTSNTEAFF
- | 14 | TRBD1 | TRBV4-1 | CASSRTTGGDEQYF
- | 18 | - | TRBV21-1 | CASRTKSAGEVGNTEAFF
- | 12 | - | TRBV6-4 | CASSVGGGDYTF
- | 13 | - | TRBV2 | CARGDSFNEKLFF
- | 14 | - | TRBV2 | CASSENGRVAEAFF
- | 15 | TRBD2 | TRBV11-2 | CASSFGLAGEYEQYF
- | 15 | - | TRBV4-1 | CASSQWEGSVYGYTF
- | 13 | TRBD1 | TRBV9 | CASSPTGLTEAFF
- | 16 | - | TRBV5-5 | CASSLVGGSGAYEQYF
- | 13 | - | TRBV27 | CASRELGRETQYF
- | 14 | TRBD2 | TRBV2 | CASSVPGLPGEQFF
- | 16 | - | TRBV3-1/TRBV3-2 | CASSQEIRAIAETQYF
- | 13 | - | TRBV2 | CASSGTPQGTQYF
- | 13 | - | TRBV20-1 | CSASPDSNTEAFF
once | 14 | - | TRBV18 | CASSPGQGTSPLHF
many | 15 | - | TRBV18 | CASSPSREMNTEAFF
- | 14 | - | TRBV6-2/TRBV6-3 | CASSWQGLDYGYTF
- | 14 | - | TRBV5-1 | CASTMTRGTDTQYF
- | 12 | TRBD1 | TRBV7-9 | CASSPGTGEAFF
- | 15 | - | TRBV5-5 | CASSLGQSAGNTIYF
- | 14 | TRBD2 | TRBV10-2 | CASSGTSGGREQYF
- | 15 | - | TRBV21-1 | CASSKGGRGTDTQYF
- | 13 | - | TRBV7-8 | CASSLGEDYGYTF
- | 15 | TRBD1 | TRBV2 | CASNLPQGQGSPLHF
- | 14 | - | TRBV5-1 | CASSLGEATGELFF
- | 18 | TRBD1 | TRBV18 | CASSLTPDSRQGDYGYTF
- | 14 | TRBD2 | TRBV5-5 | CASTGGRASDTQYF
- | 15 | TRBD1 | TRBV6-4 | CASSASGQGYNEQFF
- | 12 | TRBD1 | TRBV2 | CASGTDYNEQFF